Sequencing of this T cell receptor beta chain was carried out in a study of regulatory T cells in long-lasting Graves disease. This clonotype came up a few times. This may stem from a read error, because a much larger clone lies one nucleotide away. Germline assignment: CDR1 MNHEY and CDR2 SVGEGT. The junction had 10 bases not matched to a gene; V was cut back by 6 bases and J by 4 bases. The CDR3 runs to 15 residues. Described time point: newly diagnosed GD, antithyroid drugs for less than 3 months. RNA extracted from PBMCs served as the sequencing template. Arm-PCR of CDR3 regions with iRepertoire HTBI primers generated TCR beta libraries. TCRdb itself ran the multiplex PCR reads through MiXCR, one entry per CDR3 protein. The sample yields hundreds of thousands of distinct CDR3 sequences, 16% seen once. These data were likewise used in another study, on T cells in Graves' hyperthyroidism and ophthalmopathy.

The receptor's source is a man aged 40-49 years with Graves disease. The rearrangement joins TRBV6-2 or TRBV6-3 to TRBJ1-1; 8 bases fit TRBD1. The sample was peripheral blood mononuclear cells (PBMCs), taken at new diagnosis, from a patient treated with antithyroid drugs. As DNA, the CDR3 is TGTGCCAGCAGGGAATGGACAGGGAGGGGCACTGAAGCTTTCTTT. This codes for CASREWTGRGTEAFF.